This T cell receptor beta chain was identified during a study of blood T cells in healthy people across ages. Next came a second PCR, run for roughly 7 to 12 cycles, which used a sample-barcoded 5' primer along with a J-beta primer mix. TCRdb reprocessed the 5' RACE reads with MiXCR, giving one entry per CDR3 protein. The table records 1 million to 1.2 million distinct CDR3 sequences, roughly two fifths of them present only once. The CDR3 contains 19 residues. V gave up 1 base and J gave up 0 bases; unmatched junction bases: 10. Germline CDR1 SGHRS, CDR2 YFSETQ. The source is a man between 18 and 29 years old in good health. V is TRBV5-1 and J is TRBJ2-6; 7 bases line up with TRBD2. The sample taken for sequencing was blood. CDR3 DNA: TGCGCCAGCAGCTTGCGCGTCGGGGGGTCAATCTCTGGGGCCAACGTCCTGACTTTC. This translates into CASSLRVGGSISGANVLTF.